Listed here are 15 T cell receptor beta chains from one sample, sequenced in a study of T cells in Graves' hyperthyroidism and ophthalmopathy. Researchers amplified the TCR beta CDR3 regions from RNA transcripts. TCR CDR3 regions were first amplified by RT-PCR with HTBI primers. TCRdb reprocessed the multiplex PCR reads via MiXCR and lists one record per CDR3 protein. The sample holds 400,000 to 600,000 distinct CDR3 sequences, approximately 16% seen once. Sequenced input: blood. The receptors stem from a woman in her twenties or thirties with Graves' ophthalmopathy.

This clonotype was seen repeatedly, ten times or more. The chain carries TRBV2 and TRBJ1-1; TRBD1 aligns across 7 bases. V lost 9 bases to trimming and J lost 1 base; unmatched junction nucleotides: 11. Germline V lookup: CDR1 SNHLY, CDR2 FYNNEI. This CDR3 has 15 amino acids. The CDR3 loop reads CASRQGWGANTEAFF. The DNA for the CDR3 is TGTGCCAGTAGACAGGGATGGGGTGCGAACACTGAAGCTTTCTTT.

Of note for this clonotype: A much more abundant neighbour one base away suggests this may be a read error. The V call is TRBV2, the J call TRBJ1-5; D remains unclear. V lost 8 bases and J lost 7, with 18 bases in between. Germline lookup yields CDR1 SNHLY and CDR2 FYNNEI. This CDR3 comprises 14 residues. CDR3 sequence reads: CASEEGSLRQPQHF. The CDR3 DNA reads as TGTGCCAGCGAGGAAGGGTCCCTCCGGCAGCCCCAGCATTTT.

This clonotype was detected many times. The chain combines TRBV2 with TRBJ2-5; D is possibly TRBD1 (6 bases). CDR1 SNHLY and CDR2 FYNNEI come from the germline V gene. V dropped 4 bases and J dropped 5 bases, with 11 bases sitting between them. This CDR3 has 13 residues. The CDR3 nucleotides read TGTGCCAGCAGTGTACAGGGTGCGGAGACCCAGTACTTC. Its translation: CASSVQGAETQYF.

This clonotype turned up a few times. The chain has TRBV20-1 and TRBJ2-5, with TRBD2 identical over 7 bases. CDR1 is DFQATT and CDR2 is SNEGSKA in the germline V gene (reference sequence). The CDR3 is made up of 15 amino acids. Trimming at V came to 2 bases and at J to 1 base, leaving 7 bases not matched to a gene. The CDR3 bases are TGCAGTGCTAGAAGGGACGGGAGGCTCCAAGAGACCCAGTACTTC. Protein sequence: CSARRDGRLQETQYF.

This clonotype was recorded many times. The chain links TRBV5-4 to TRBJ2-3, with 11 bases matching TRBD1. V shed 3 bases and J 3 bases; nucleotides not matched to a gene: 3. This CDR3 is 15 amino acids long. Germline assignment: CDR1 SGHNT and CDR2 YYREEE (reference sequence). The CDR3 DNA is TGTGCCAGCAGCTCAGGACAGGGGGCAACAGATACGCAGTATTTT. The encoded protein is CASSSGQGATDTQYF.

The J gene is TRBJ1-5, the V gene TRBV6-2 or TRBV6-3, with 10 bases lining up with TRBD1. The CDR3 extends over 16 amino acids. CDR1 MNHEY and CDR2 SVGEGT come from the germline V gene. With V trimmed by 5 bases and J by 11 bases, 15 bases remained unmatched. CDR3 residues: CASSKTGTGAYQAQHF. The CDR3, as DNA: TGTGCCAGCAGTAAGACCGGGACAGGGGCCTATCAAGCCCAGCATTTT.

This clonotype was counted a few times. This chain links TRBV5-1 with TRBJ1-6; possible D gene TRBD1, 6 bases. The CDR3 length is 15 residues. Trimming pared 2 bases from V and 9 bases from J, leaving 15 bases between. Germline V CDR1 and CDR2: SGHRS, YFSETQ. The DNA of the CDR3 is TGCGCCAGCAGCTTTGGGAGACAGGCGGGTTCACCCCTCCACTTT. Translation gives CASSFGRQAGSPLHF. The whole variable domain, filled in from reference TRBV5-1 and TRBJ1-6, reads KAGVTQTPRYLIKTRGQQVTLSCSPISGHRSVSWYQQTPGQGLQFLFEYFSETQRNKGNFPGRFSGRQFSNSRSEMNVSTLELGDSALYLCASSFGRQAGSPLHFGNGTRLTVT.

This clonotype has a count of ten or more. The CDR3 DNA reads as TGCAGTGCTACTCAGGGTACAGCTGAAGCTTTCTTT. It yields the protein CSATQGTAEAFF. The chain combines TRBV20-1 with TRBJ1-1; possible D gene TRBD1, 5 bases. Germline V gene lookup returns CDR1 DFQATT and CDR2 SNEGSKA (reference sequence). CDR3 length: 12 amino acids. V gave up 4 bases and J gave up 6 bases, with 12 bases separating them.

This clonotype has ten or more counts. The chain couples TRBV7-3 to TRBJ1-1, with 9 bases lining up with TRBD1. The CDR3 spans 14 residues. J lost 4 bases, V lost 2 bases, and 2 bases had no gene match. Germline lookup yields CDR1 SGHTA and CDR2 FQGTGA. The CDR3 DNA sequence: TGTGCCAGCAGCTTATACAGGGGGCCCACTGAAGCTTTCTTT. Protein: CASSLYRGPTEAFF.

This clonotype was seen a handful of times. Here the CDR3 reads CAWRPTGELFF. The CDR3 region has the DNA TGTGCCTGGAGACCCACCGGGGAGCTGTTTTTT. The genes are TRBV30 and TRBJ2-2; D ambiguous. Germline V gene sequence: CDR1 GTSNPN, CDR2 SVGIG (reference sequence). CDR3 size: 11 residues. With 3 bases removed from V and 4 bases from J, the gap between germline ends came to 3 bases. Using reference TRBV30 and TRBJ2-2 for the parts outside the CDR3, the full variable domain is SQTIHQWPATLVQPVGSPLSLECTVEGTSNPNLYWYRQAAGRGLQLLFYSVGIGQISSEVPQNLSASRPQDRQFILSSKKLLLSDSGFYLCAWRPTGELFFGEGSRLTVL.

This clonotype was seen a handful of times. V is TRBV20-1 and J is TRBJ1-2, with TRBD1 as a possible D gene (6 bases). The V end lost 6 bases, the J end lost 2 bases, and 22 bases lay between the germline ends. The CDR3 runs to 16 residues. From germline, CDR1 is DFQATT and CDR2 SNEGSKA (reference sequence). The CDR3 spells CSARAPGGRNNYGYTF. In DNA form, the CDR3 reads TGCAGTGCCCGAGCCCCCGGGGGGCGCAACAACTATGGCTACACCTTC.

This clonotype was detected many times. The chain uses TRBV5-4 and TRBJ2-3; D possibly corresponds to TRBD2 (5 bases). V dropped 0 bases and J dropped 2 bases, with 10 bases sitting between them. Germline loops: CDR1 SGHNT, CDR2 YYREEE (reference sequence). The CDR3 consists of 15 residues. DNA of the CDR3: TGTGCCAGCAGCTTGGAACTAGTAGCCACAGATACGCAGTATTTT. Its translation is CASSLELVATDTQYF.

In its sample, this clonotype was seen many times. CDR3 DNA sequence: TGCGCCAGCAGCTTGACGGACCCTACCTACGAGCAGTACTTC. Protein sequence: CASSLTDPTYEQYF. The chain couples TRBV5-1 to TRBJ2-7; D remains ambiguous. V gave up 1 base and J gave up 2 bases, with 10 bases separating them. Germline V CDR1 and CDR2: SGHRS, YFSETQ. The CDR3 spans 14 residues.

This clonotype was observed many times. The chain has TRBV20-1 and TRBJ2-7, with D perhaps matching TRBD2 (5 bases). This CDR3 comprises 14 residues. From germline, CDR1 is DFQATT and CDR2 SNEGSKA (reference sequence). The V and J ends lost 0 bases and 3 bases respectively, with 12 bases between them. In DNA form, the CDR3 reads TGCAGTGCTAGAGAGGGCGGGCCAGGCTACGAGCAGTACTTC. It encodes CSAREGGPGYEQYF.

In this sample, this clonotype turned up many times. The V and J genes are TRBV20-1 and TRBJ1-4; D unclear. Per germline, CDR1 DFQATT and CDR2 SNEGSKA (reference sequence). V lost 0 bases, J lost 0 bases, and 11 bases lay in between. The CDR3 spans 16 residues. The CDR3 DNA is TGCAGTGCTAGAGATCGGCGGGCCGCAACTAATGAAAAACTGTTTTTT. It codes for CSARDRRAATNEKLFF.